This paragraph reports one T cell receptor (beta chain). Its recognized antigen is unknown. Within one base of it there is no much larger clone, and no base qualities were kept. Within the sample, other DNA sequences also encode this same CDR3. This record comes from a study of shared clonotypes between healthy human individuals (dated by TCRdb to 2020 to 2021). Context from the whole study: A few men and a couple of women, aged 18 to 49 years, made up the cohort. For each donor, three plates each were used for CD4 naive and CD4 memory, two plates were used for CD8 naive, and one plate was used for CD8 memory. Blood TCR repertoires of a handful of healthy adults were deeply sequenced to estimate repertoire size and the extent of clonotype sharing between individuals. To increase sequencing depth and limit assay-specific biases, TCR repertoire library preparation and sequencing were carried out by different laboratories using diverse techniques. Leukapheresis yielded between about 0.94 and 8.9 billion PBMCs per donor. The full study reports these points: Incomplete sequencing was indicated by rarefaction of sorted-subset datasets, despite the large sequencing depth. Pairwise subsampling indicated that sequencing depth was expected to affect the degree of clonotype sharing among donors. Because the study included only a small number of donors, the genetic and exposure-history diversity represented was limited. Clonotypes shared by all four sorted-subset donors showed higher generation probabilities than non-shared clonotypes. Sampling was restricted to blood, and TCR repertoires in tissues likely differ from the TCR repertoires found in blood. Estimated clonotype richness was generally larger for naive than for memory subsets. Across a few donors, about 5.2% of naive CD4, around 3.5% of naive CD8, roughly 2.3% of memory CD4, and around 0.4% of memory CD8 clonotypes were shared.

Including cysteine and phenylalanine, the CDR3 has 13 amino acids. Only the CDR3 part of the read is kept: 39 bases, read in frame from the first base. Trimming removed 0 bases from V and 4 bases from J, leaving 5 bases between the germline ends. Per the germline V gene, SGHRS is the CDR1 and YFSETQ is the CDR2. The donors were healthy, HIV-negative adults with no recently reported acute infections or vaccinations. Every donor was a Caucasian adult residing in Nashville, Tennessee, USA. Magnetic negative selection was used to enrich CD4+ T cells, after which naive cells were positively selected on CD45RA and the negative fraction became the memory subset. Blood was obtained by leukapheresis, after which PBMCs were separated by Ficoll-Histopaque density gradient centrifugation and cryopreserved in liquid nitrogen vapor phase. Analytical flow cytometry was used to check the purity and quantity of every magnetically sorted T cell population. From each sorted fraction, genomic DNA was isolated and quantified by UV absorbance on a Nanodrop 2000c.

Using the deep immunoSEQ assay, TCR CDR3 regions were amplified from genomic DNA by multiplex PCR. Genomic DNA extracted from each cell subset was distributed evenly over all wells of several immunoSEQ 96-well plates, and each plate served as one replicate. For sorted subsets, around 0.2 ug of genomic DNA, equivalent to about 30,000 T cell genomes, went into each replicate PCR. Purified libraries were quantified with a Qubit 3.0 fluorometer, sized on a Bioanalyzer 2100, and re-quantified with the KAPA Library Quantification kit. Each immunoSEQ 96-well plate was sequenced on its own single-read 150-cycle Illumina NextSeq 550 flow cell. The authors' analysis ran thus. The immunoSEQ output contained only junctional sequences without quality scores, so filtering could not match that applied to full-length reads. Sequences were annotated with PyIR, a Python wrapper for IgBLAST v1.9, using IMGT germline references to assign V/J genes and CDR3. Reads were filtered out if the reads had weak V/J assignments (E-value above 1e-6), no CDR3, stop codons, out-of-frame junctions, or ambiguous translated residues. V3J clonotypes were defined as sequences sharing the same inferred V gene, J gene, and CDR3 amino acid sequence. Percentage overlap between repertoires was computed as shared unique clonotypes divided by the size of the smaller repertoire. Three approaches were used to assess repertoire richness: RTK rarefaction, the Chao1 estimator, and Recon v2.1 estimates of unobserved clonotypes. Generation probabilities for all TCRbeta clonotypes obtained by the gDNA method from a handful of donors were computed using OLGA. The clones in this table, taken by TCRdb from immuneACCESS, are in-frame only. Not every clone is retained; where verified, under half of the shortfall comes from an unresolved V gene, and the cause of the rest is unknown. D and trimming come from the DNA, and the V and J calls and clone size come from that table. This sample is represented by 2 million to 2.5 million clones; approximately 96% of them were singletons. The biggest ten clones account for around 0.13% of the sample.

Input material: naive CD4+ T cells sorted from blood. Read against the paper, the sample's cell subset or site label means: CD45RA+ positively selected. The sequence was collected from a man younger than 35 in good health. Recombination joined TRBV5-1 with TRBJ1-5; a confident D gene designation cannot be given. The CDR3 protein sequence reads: CASSLDLNQPQHF. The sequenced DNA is TGCGCCAGCAGCTTGGATTTGAATCAGCCCCAGCATTTT.